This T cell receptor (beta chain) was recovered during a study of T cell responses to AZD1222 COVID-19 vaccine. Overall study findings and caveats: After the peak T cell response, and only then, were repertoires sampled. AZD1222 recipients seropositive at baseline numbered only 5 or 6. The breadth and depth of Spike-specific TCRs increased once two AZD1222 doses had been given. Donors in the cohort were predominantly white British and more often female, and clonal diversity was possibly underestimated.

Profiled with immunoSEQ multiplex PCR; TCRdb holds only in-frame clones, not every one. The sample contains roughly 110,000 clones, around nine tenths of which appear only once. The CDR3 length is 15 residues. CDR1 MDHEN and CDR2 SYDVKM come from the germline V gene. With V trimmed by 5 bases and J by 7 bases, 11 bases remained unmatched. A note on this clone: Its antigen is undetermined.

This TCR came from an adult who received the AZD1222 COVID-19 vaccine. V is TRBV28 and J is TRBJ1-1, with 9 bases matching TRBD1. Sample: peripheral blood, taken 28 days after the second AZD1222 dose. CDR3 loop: CASSPRTGAGGEAFF. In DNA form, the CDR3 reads TGTGCCAGCAGTCCCCGGACAGGGGCTGGTGGTGAAGCTTTCTTT.